The 23 T cell receptor beta chains reported below all come from one sample, sequenced in a study of control samples from healthy donors and cancer patients. Libraries were prepared by immunoSEQ multiplex PCR; TCRdb keeps only in-frame clonotypes and omits some of them. The sample lists about 140,000 clones; 91% were seen once. What was sequenced was blood. These receptors were obtained from a man aged 25 to 40 in good health.

This chain links TRBV27 with TRBJ1-1; no clear D gene. The CDR3 spans 10 residues. The V gene's germline CDR1 is MNHEY and CDR2 SMNVEV (reference sequence). Trimming left V 9 bases short and J 5 bases short, with 7 bases between. CDR3 DNA sequence: TGTGCCAGTCCGGGGACTGAAGCTTTCTTT. It is translated as CASPGTEAFF.

V and J are TRBV2 and TRBJ2-7; tentative D call: TRBD1 (5 bases). The CDR3 loop spans 14 amino acids. Germline CDR1 and CDR2: SNHLY and FYNNEI. Trimming took off 0 bases at V and 7 bases at J, with 13 bases between the two ends. The CDR3, as DNA: TGTGCCAGCAGTGAAGCGCGAAGGGGTCAAGAGCAGTACTTC. It codes for CASSEARRGQEQYF.

The chain uses TRBV19 and TRBJ1-2; TRBD1 matches 7 bases. CDR3 length: 18 amino acids. J gave up 4 bases and V 3 bases, and 17 bases lay outside the gene matches. In germline, CDR1 is LNHDA, CDR2 SQIVND (reference sequence). DNA for the CDR3: TGTGCCAGTAGTATCTCATTGGCGTACCGGGACAGACTCTATGGCTACACCTTC. Amino acids: CASSISLAYRDRLYGYTF. Full variable domain (outside the CDR3, taken from reference TRBV19 and TRBJ1-2): DGGITQSPKYLFRKEGQNVTLSCEQNLNHDAMYWYRQDPGQGLRLIYYSQIVNDFQKGDIAEGYSVSREKKESFPLTVTSAQKNPTAFYLCASSISLAYRDRLYGYTFGSGTRLTVV.

On this clone itself: Within the sample, other DNA sequences also encode this same CDR3. V and J are TRBV6-1 and TRBJ1-2; unclear D gene. In germline, CDR1 is MNHNS, CDR2 SASEGT. The CDR3 is 13 amino acids. Deletions cut 3 bases from V and 8 bases from J, with 13 bases between. CDR3 region: CASSERETYGYTF. In DNA form, the CDR3 reads TGTGCCAGCAGTGAGAGGGAAACGTACGGCTACACCTTC.

The genes are TRBV27 and TRBJ1-1; D not resolved. V was shortened by 3 bases and J by 1 base, with 6 bases between the two germline ends. Germline V gene lookup returns CDR1 MNHEY and CDR2 SMNVEV (reference sequence). The CDR3 contains 13 residues. CDR3 bases: TGTGCCAGCAGTTTTAGCCGGAACACTGAAGCTTTCTTT. It translates to CASSFSRNTEAFF.

V gene TRBV5-1 combines with J gene TRBJ1-4; 7 nucleotides line up with TRBD1. The CDR3 loop spans 15 amino acids. With V trimmed by 4 bases and J by 2 bases, 5 bases remained unmatched. From germline, CDR1 is SGHRS and CDR2 YFSETQ. The CDR3 bases are TGCGCCAGCAGCCCGGCGGGACAGACTAATGAAAAACTGTTTTTT. Its translation: CASSPAGQTNEKLFF.

The chain links TRBV5-6 to TRBJ2-7, with 9 bases that match TRBD1. Germline trimming cut 4 bases from V and 0 bases from J; bases unmatched to any gene: 5. CDR1 SGHDT and CDR2 YYEEEE come from the germline V gene. The CDR3 runs to 15 residues. The CDR3 sequence: CASSQPGQGSYEQYF. The CDR3 coding sequence is TGTGCCAGCAGCCAGCCGGGACAGGGCTCCTACGAGCAGTACTTC.

The chain has TRBV7-2 and TRBJ2-3; 8 nucleotides match TRBD2. CDR3 length equals 15 residues. V lost 5 bases, J lost 2 bases, and 6 bases stayed unmatched. Per germline, CDR1 SGHTA and CDR2 FQGNSA. CDR3 DNA: TGTGCCAGCAGCCTACGGGGGGGGGCCACAGATACGCAGTATTTT. As protein: CASSLRGGATDTQYF.

The J gene is TRBJ2-3, the V gene TRBV6-1; 8 nucleotides match TRBD1. CDR1 and CDR2 (germline): MNHNS, SASEGT. The V gene end was trimmed by 4 bases and the J gene end by 2 bases; junction bases not matched to a gene: 8. The CDR3 loop spans 16 amino acids. CDR3 sequence: CASSGGPGQATDTQYF. In nucleotides, the CDR3 is TGTGCCAGCAGTGGGGGGCCGGGACAGGCCACAGATACGCAGTATTTT.

V and J are TRBV4-2 and TRBJ1-6; the D gene is possibly TRBD1 (5 bases). CDR3 length equals 13 residues. Trimming left V 6 bases short and J 10 bases short, with 13 bases between. Per germline, CDR1 LGHNA and CDR2 YNFKEQ. CDR3 in amino acids: CASSPDSDSPLHF. The CDR3 DNA follows: TGTGCCAGCAGTCCCGACAGTGACTCACCCCTCCACTTT.

The V call is TRBV5-1, the J call TRBJ1-2; D gene unclear. There are 12 residues in the CDR3. The V end was cut by 2 bases, the J end by 6 bases, with 8 bases between. The V gene's germline CDR1 is SGHRS and CDR2 YFSETQ. The CDR3 DNA reads TGCGCCAGCAGCTTCGGGAATGATGGCTACACCTTC. Translated, it gives CASSFGNDGYTF.

This chain links TRBV5-4 with TRBJ1-2; the D is unclear. V lost 0 bases to trimming and J lost 7 bases, with 7 bases between them. CDR3 length: 12 amino acids. In germline, CDR1 is SGHNT, CDR2 YYREEE (reference sequence). CDR3 sequence: CASSLVIGGYTF. CDR3 bases: TGTGCCAGCAGCTTGGTCATAGGTGGCTACACCTTC.

The chain has TRBV5-4 and TRBJ2-3, with TRBD2 as a possible D gene (6 bases). CDR1 is SGHNT and CDR2 is YYREEE in the germline V gene (reference sequence). Trimming removed 4 bases from V and 6 bases from J, with 9 bases in between. The CDR3 is made up of 12 amino acids. The CDR3: CASSRGEDTQYF. Here the CDR3 DNA reads TGTGCCAGCAGCCGCGGGGAGGATACGCAGTATTTT.

V and J are TRBV10-2 and TRBJ1-2, with D perhaps matching TRBD1 (5 bases). V was pared by 3 bases and J by 5 bases, with 25 bases between. CDR1 and CDR2 from the germline V gene are WSHSY and SAAADI. The CDR3 consists of 18 residues. The CDR3 nucleotides are TGCGCCAGCAGTGACGGGGGAGTGAGACAGCCCGATGGATATGGCTACACCTTC. Its translation is CASSDGGVRQPDGYGYTF.

CDR3 sequence reads: CASSVGTVTRELFF. The CDR3 region has the DNA TGTGCCAGCAGCGTAGGGACAGTCACTCGGGAGCTGTTTTTT. The rearrangement links TRBV5-5 to TRBJ2-2, with 7 bases identical to TRBD1. Germline V gene data show CDR1 as SGHKS and CDR2 as YYEKEE (reference sequence). This CDR3 has 14 amino acids. The ends lost 4 bases at V and 9 bases at J; junction bases unmatched: 9.

The chain couples TRBV7-9 to TRBJ1-1; 10 bases agree with TRBD1. The length of the CDR3 is 16 residues. CDR1 and CDR2 (germline): SEHNR, FQNEAQ (reference sequence). The V gene end was trimmed by 4 bases and the J gene end by 5 bases; junction bases not matched to a gene: 10. Here the CDR3 reads CASSSTGTGVQTEAFF. CDR3 bases: TGTGCCAGCAGCTCTACCGGGACAGGGGTTCAAACTGAAGCTTTCTTT.

The rearrangement links TRBV12-2 to TRBJ1-2; TRBD1, as called in the table, went unchecked against the DNA. TRBV12-2 is labeled a pseudogene. There are 17 residues in the CDR3. The CDR3 spells CASAILKGNRTGFGYTF. DNA of the CDR3: TGTGCAAGCGCTATTCTCAAAGGGAATAGGACAGGCTTTGGCTACACCTTC.

This chain joins TRBV5-1 and TRBJ2-4; D not resolved. The CDR3 extends over 13 amino acids. The V end was cut by 4 bases, the J end by 10 bases, with 15 bases between. Germline V gene data show CDR1 as SGHRS and CDR2 as YFSETQ. The CDR3 protein is CASSEDGLGIQYF. As DNA, the CDR3 is TGCGCCAGCAGCGAGGACGGTCTAGGGATTCAGTACTTC.

V gene TRBV3-1 (or the pseudogene TRBV3-2) combines with J gene TRBJ2-1, with 11 bases lining up with TRBD2. The CDR3 spans 17 residues. Germline CDR1 and CDR2: LGHDT and YNNKEL (reference sequence). V gave up 1 base and J gave up 7 bases; unmatched junction bases: 9. DNA of the CDR3: TGTGCCAGCAGCCAAGGTTTTTTAGCGGGGGGGTCTAATGAGCAGTTCTTC. Protein product: CASSQGFLAGGSNEQFF.

This chain links TRBV29-1 with TRBJ2-3, with D perhaps matching TRBD1 (6 bases). The CDR3 length is 14 residues. The V gene lost 6 bases and the J gene lost 0 bases, with 13 bases spanning the gap. Germline lookup yields CDR1 SQVTM and CDR2 ANQGSEA. The CDR3 is CSVQGKTSTDTQYF. CDR3 coding DNA: TGCAGCGTCCAGGGGAAAACTAGCACAGATACGCAGTATTTT.

This clone was recorded once. The chain has TRBV5-4 and TRBJ2-3; the D call may be TRBD1 or TRBD2 (6 bases each). The CDR3 covers 14 residues. Per the germline V gene, CDR1 is SGHNT and CDR2 is YYREEE (reference sequence). V lost 4 bases to trimming and J lost 4 bases, with 13 bases between them. This CDR3 reads CASSPGGPADTQYF. The DNA for the CDR3 is TGTGCCAGCAGCCCTGGGGGGCCGGCAGATACGCAGTATTTT. Full variable domain (rest looked up from reference TRBV5-4 and TRBJ2-3): ETGVTQSPTHLIKTRGQQVTLRCSSQSGHNTVSWYQQALGQGPQFIFQYYREEENGRGNFPPRFSGLQFPNYSSELNVNALELDDSALYLCASSPGGPADTQYFGPGTRLTVL.

This clone has a single count. The V call is TRBV5-1, the J call TRBJ1-2; D is unclear. V lost 0 bases, J lost 7 bases, and 7 bases lay in between. CDR3 length: 12 residues. The germline V gene has CDR1 SGHRS and CDR2 YFSETQ. The CDR3 reads CASSLDSRGYTF. CDR3 nucleotide sequence: TGCGCCAGCAGCTTGGACAGTCGTGGCTACACCTTC.

The genes are TRBV28 and TRBJ1-1, with unresolved D. The V end lost 6 bases, the J end lost 2 bases, and 28 bases lay between the germline ends. Germline CDR1 MDHEN, CDR2 SYDVKM. There are 19 residues in the CDR3. CDR3: CASSSFLLREPFQNTEAFF. The CDR3 nucleotides are TGTGCCAGCAGCTCCTTTTTACTAAGGGAACCGTTTCAAAACACTGAAGCTTTCTTT. The whole variable domain, remainder taken from reference TRBV28 and TRBJ1-1, is DVKVTQSSRYLVKRTGEKVFLECVQDMDHENMFWYRQDPGLGLRLIYFSYDVKMKEKGDIPEGYSVSREKKERFSLILESASTNQTSMYLCASSSFLLREPFQNTEAFFGQGTRLTVV.